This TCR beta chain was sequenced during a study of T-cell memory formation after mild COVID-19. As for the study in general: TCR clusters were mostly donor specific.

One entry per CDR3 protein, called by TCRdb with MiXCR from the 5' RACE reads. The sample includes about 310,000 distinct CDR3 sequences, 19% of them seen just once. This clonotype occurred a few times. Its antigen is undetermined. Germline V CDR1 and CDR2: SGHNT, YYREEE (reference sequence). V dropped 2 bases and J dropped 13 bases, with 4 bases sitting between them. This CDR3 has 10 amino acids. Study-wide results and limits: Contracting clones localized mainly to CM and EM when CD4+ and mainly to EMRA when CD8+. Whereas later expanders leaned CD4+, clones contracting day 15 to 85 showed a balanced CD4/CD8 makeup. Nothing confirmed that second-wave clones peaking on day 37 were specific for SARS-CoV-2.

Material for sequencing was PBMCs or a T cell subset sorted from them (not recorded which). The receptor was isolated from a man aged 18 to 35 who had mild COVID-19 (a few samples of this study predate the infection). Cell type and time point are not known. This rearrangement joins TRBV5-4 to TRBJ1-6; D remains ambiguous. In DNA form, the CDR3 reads TGTGCCAGCAGCTTTTGGCCCCTCCACTTT. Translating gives CASSFWPLHF.